This record covers a single T cell receptor (beta chain). Its specificity is unknown. The CDR3 spans 12 residues. The germline gives CDR1 SQVTM, CDR2 ANQGSEA. Between the trimmed V and J ends, which lost 6 bases and 4 bases, there was a span of 12 bases. Time point noted: week 47, end of study. What each vaccine dose contained was 300 ug of mutant IDH1 20-mer peptide, accompanied by topical imiquimod. The data stem from a study of a mutant IDH1 vaccine in newly diagnosed glioma. Data came from immunoSEQ multiplex PCR; TCRdb stores just in-frame clones and leaves some out. The data contain about 60,000 clones, roughly four fifths of them singletons.

The rearrangement uses TRBV29-1 and TRBJ2-5; possibly TRBD1 for D (6 bases). The origin of this receptor is a woman aged 50 to 60 with glioma. The sample here was PBMCs, taken from a glioma patient whose treatment included an IDH1 peptide vaccine. CDR3 sequence: CSVLQGPETQYF. CDR3 bases: TGCAGCGTCCTACAGGGCCCAGAGACCCAGTACTTC.